The T cell receptor beta chain described here comes from a study of siplizumab effects on memory and regulatory T cells. Clones were sequenced by immunoSEQ multiplex PCR, and TCRdb holds only the in-frame ones, with some missing. This sample has about 63,000 clones, with 75% to 90% found just once. There are 15 residues in the CDR3. Looked up from germline, CDR1 is MNHNS and CDR2 is SASEGT. V was clipped by 6 bases and J by 0 bases, with 15 bases between them. This sequence originates from a human donor in good health. The chain carries TRBV6-1 and TRBJ2-7, with D perhaps matching TRBD1 or TRBD2 (5 bases each). What was sequenced was memory CD4+ T cells sorted from blood. The CDR3: CASRTGTVSSYEQYF. CDR3 bases: TGTGCCAGCAGAACCGGGACGGTGAGCTCCTACGAGCAGTACTTC.